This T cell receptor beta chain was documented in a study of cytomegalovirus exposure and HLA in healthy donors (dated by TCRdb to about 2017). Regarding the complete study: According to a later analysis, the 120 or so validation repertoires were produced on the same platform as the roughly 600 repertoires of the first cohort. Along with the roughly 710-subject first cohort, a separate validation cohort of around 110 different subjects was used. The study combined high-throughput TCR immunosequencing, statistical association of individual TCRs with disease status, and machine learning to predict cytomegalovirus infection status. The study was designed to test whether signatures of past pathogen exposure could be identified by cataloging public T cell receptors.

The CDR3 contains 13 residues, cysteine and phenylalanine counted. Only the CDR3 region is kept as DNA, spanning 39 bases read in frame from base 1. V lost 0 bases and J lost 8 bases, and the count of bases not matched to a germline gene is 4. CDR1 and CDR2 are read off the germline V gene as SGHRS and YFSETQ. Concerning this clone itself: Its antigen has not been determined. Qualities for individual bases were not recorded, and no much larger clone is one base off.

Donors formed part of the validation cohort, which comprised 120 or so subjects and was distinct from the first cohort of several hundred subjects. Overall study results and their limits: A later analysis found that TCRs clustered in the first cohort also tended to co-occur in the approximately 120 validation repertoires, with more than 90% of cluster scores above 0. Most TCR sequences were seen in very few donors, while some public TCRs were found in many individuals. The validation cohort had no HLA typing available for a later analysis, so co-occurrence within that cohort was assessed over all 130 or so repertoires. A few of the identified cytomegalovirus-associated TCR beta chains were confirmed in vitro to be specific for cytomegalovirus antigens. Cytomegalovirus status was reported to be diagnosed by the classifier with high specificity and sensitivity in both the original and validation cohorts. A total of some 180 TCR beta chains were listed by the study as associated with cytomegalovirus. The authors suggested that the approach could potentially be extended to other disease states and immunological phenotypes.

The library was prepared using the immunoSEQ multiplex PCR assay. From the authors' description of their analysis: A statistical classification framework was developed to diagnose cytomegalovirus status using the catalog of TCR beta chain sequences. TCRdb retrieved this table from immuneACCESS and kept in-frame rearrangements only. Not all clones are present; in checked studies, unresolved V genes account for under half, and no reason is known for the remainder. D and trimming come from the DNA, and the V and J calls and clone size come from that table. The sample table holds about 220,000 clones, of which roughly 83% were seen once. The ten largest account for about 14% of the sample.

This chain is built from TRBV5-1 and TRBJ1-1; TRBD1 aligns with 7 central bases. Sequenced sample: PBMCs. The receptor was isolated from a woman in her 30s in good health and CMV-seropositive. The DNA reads TGCGCCAGCAGCTTGGACTGGGACAGAGAAGCTTTCTTT. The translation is CASSLDWDREAFF.